Following are 27 T cell receptor beta chains from one sample sequenced in a study of read filtering for tumor transcriptome and immune sequencing. From roughly 0.4 ug of RNA, a library with molecular barcoded alpha/delta and beta/gamma adaptors was made. TCRdb re-called the reads through MiXCR, storing one row per CDR3 protein. The sample has roughly 90,000 distinct CDR3 sequences; 9% to 15% are singletons. Sequenced material: a population of CD138-negative cells sorted from bone marrow. These receptors were obtained from a donor aged 40 or older with multiple myeloma.

There are many counts of this clonotype. The chain carries TRBV10-2 and TRBJ1-1; possible D gene TRBD1, 6 bases. CDR1 WSHSY and CDR2 SAAADI come from the germline V gene. The germline V and J ends were trimmed by 3 bases and 3 bases, with 11 bases remaining between them. This CDR3 is built from 14 residues. The CDR3 DNA sequence: TGCGCCAGCAGTGACCCAGGGGAGGACACTGAAGCTTTCTTT. This sequence encodes CASSDPGEDTEAFF.

This clonotype was observed many times. The rearrangement joins TRBV9 to TRBJ1-1; D call uncertain. The CDR3 contains 16 residues. V was pared by 2 bases and J by 1 base, with 15 bases between. The V gene's germline CDR1 is SGDLS and CDR2 YYNGEE. The CDR3 here is CASSVKVALGNTEAFF. The DNA of the CDR3 is TGTGCCAGCAGCGTTAAAGTAGCGTTAGGGAACACTGAAGCTTTCTTT.

This clonotype was detected ten times or more. V and J are TRBV11-1 and TRBJ2-1, with 8 bases lining up with TRBD2. V dropped 4 bases and J dropped 0; count of bases not matched to a gene: 11. Germline CDR1 SGHAT, CDR2 FQDESV (reference sequence). The length of the CDR3 is 18 residues. The CDR3 bases are TGTGCCAGCAGCTCCACGGGGGGGACTAGTTACTCCTACAATGAGCAGTTCTTC. Translation gives CASSSTGGTSYSYNEQFF.

The rearrangement uses TRBV7-3 and TRBJ1-1, with a possible D match to TRBD1 (5 bases). V was cut by 2 bases and J by 1 base, with 20 bases left in between. The CDR3 totals 18 residues. Germline loops: CDR1 SGHTA, CDR2 FQGTGA. In nucleotides, the CDR3 is TGTGCCAGCAGCTTAGGGGGACGGGGAGGATCGGGGAACACTGAAGCTTTCTTT. It codes for CASSLGGRGGSGNTEAFF.

This clonotype was seen ten or more times. The chain employs TRBV5-1 and TRBJ2-5, with D possibly being TRBD1 or TRBD2 (5 bases each). The germline gives CDR1 SGHRS, CDR2 YFSETQ. The CDR3 length is 15 residues. V lost 7 bases, J lost 5 bases, and 21 bases lay in between. The CDR3 sequence: CASSPSAGAWETQYF. In DNA, the CDR3 is TGCGCCAGCTCACCCAGTGCCGGGGCATGGGAGACCCAGTACTTC. The full variable domain, rest sourced from reference TRBV5-1 and TRBJ2-5, is KAGVTQTPRYLIKTRGQQVTLSCSPISGHRSVSWYQQTPGQGLQFLFEYFSETQRNKGNFPGRFSGRQFSNSRSEMNVSTLELGDSALYLCASSPSAGAWETQYFGPGTRLLVL.

This clonotype was counted at least ten times. V is TRBV29-1 and J is TRBJ2-7, with 9 bases identical to TRBD1. The CDR3 extends over 14 amino acids. The germline V gene encodes CDR1 SQVTM and CDR2 ANQGSEA. V gave up 3 bases and J gave up 5 bases; unmatched junction bases: 8. The CDR3 sequence: CSVDALGQGNEQYF. The CDR3, as DNA: TGCAGCGTTGATGCGCTGGGACAGGGCAACGAGCAGTACTTC.

The J gene is TRBJ2-1, the V gene TRBV11-2; TRBD1 agrees at 9 bases. Losses at the gene ends were 4 bases for V and 8 bases for J; bases not matched to a gene: 9. CDR1 and CDR2 from the germline V gene are SGHAT and FQNNGV. CDR3 length equals 15 residues. The CDR3 region is CASSYRDRVTDEQFF. CDR3 coding DNA: TGTGCCAGCAGCTACCGGGACAGGGTAACCGATGAGCAGTTCTTC.

This clonotype has at least ten counts. This chain uses TRBV5-1 with TRBJ2-2, with TRBD1 matching over 7 bases. After removal of 5 bases from V and 0 bases from J, the junction contained 4 bases not matched to a gene. This CDR3 contains 15 residues. Germline V gives CDR1 SGHRS, CDR2 YFSETQ. CDR3 nucleotide sequence: TGCGCCAGCAGTTCGACAGGGTCGAACACCGGGGAGCTGTTTTTT. Encoded protein: CASSSTGSNTGELFF.

This clonotype was recorded at least ten times. The chain joins TRBV29-1 to TRBJ1-1, with 7 bases aligning to TRBD1. There are 12 residues in the CDR3. Per the germline V gene, CDR1 is SQVTM and CDR2 is ANQGSEA. V gave up 7 bases and J gave up 5 bases; unmatched junction bases: 7. CDR3 loop: CSAGQEGTEAFF. The CDR3 DNA sequence: TGCAGCGCTGGACAGGAAGGGACTGAAGCTTTCTTT.

The rearrangement uses TRBV5-5 and TRBJ2-3; D may be TRBD2 (6 bases). The germline CDR1 and CDR2 sequences are SGHKS and YYEKEE (reference sequence). Trimming took off 2 bases at V and 5 bases at J, with 18 bases between the two ends. CDR3 length: 16 residues. This CDR3 reads CASSFLENGGGDTQYF. CDR3 bases: TGTGCCAGCAGCTTCTTGGAGAACGGGGGAGGAGATACGCAGTATTTT.

This clonotype has at least ten counts. The chain joins TRBV6-1 to TRBJ1-2; the D gene is possibly TRBD1 (6 bases). The germline V and J ends were trimmed by 7 bases and 5 bases, with 11 bases remaining between them. Germline V gene lookup returns CDR1 MNHNS and CDR2 SASEGT. The CDR3 runs 12 residues. The CDR3 protein is CASIGGRYGYTF. The CDR3 DNA sequence: TGTGCCAGCATCGGGGGCAGGTATGGCTACACCTTC.

This clonotype was observed a handful of times. It may be a read error: a sequence one base away is much more abundant. V gene TRBV20-1 combines with J gene TRBJ1-5; D not certain. This CDR3 contains 13 residues. The germline V gene has CDR1 DFQATT and CDR2 SNEGSKA (reference sequence). CDR3 residues: CSASYTSNQPQRF. The CDR3 DNA sequence: TGCAGTGCTAGCTACACTAGCAATCAGCCCCAGCGTTTT.

This clonotype was found many times. The chain joins TRBV6-6 to TRBJ1-1; D is unclear. The V gene's germline CDR1 is MNHNY and CDR2 SVGAGI (reference sequence). There are 13 residues in the CDR3. V was pared by 2 bases and J by 5 bases, with 9 bases between. CDR3 nucleotides: TGTGCCAGCAGTTACGGGCAACTGACTGAAGCTTTCTTT. As protein: CASSYGQLTEAFF.

This clonotype was picked up many times. The V and J genes are TRBV7-2 and TRBJ2-1, with D perhaps matching TRBD2 (5 bases). Germline-derived CDR1 and CDR2 are SGHTA and FQGNSA. V was cut by 4 bases and J by 0 bases, with 7 bases left in between. The CDR3 loop spans 14 amino acids. This CDR3 reads CASSSSSSYNEQFF. The CDR3 nucleotides read TGTGCCAGCAGCTCTAGCAGCTCCTACAATGAGCAGTTCTTC.

As to this clonotype: A read error may explain this, as a much larger clone is one base away. The chain is built from TRBV28 and TRBJ2-7; no reliable D call. The germline CDR1 and CDR2 sequences are MDHEN and SYDVKM. This CDR3 spans 13 amino acids. The CDR3 here is CASSLRQPYERYF. The CDR3 nucleotides read TGTGCCAGCAGTTTACGTCAGCCATACGAGCGGTACTTC. Using reference TRBV28 and TRBJ2-7 for the parts outside the CDR3, the full variable domain is DVKVTQSSRYLVKRTGEKVFLECVQDMDHENMFWYRQDPGLGLRLIYFSYDVKMKEKGDIPEGYSVSREKKERFSLILESASTNQTSMYLCASSLRQPYERYFGPGTRLTVT.

This clonotype was observed once. A much larger clonotype is one base distant, so this may be a read error. The chain recombines TRBV6-1 with TRBJ2-7; no firm D call. The CDR3 sequence is 12 residues long. Germline lookup yields CDR1 MNHNS and CDR2 SASEGT. Trimming pared 8 bases from V and 4 bases from J, leaving 12 bases between. CDR3 region: CASGADGYEQYF. In DNA form, the CDR3 reads TGTGCCAGCGGTGCTGACGGGTACGAGCAGTACTTC.

This clonotype showed up just a few times. V usage is TRBV3-1 and J usage is TRBJ2-7; unclear D gene. This CDR3 region has 12 residues. The germline V and J ends were trimmed by 0 bases and 7 bases, with 7 bases remaining between them. In germline, CDR1 is LGHDT, CDR2 YNNKEL (reference sequence). Here the CDR3 DNA reads TGTGCCAGCAGCCAAGATACCATGGAGCAGTACTTC. Its protein is CASSQDTMEQYF.

V usage is TRBV12-5 and J usage is TRBJ1-5; no firm D call. The CDR3 runs to 10 residues. Between the trimmed V and J ends, which lost 5 bases and 5 bases, there was a span of 1 base. Germline CDR1 is LGHNT and CDR2 is FRNRAP. The CDR3 DNA sequence: TGTGCTAGTGGTCATCAGCCCCAGCATTTT. Translated, it gives CASGHQPQHF. Combining the CDR3 with reference TRBV12-5 and TRBJ1-5 gives the whole variable domain DARVTQTPRHKVTEMGQEVTMRCQPILGHNTVFWYRQTMMQGLELLAYFRNRAPLDDSGMPKDRFSAEMPDATLATLKIQPSEPRDSAVYFCASGHQPQHFGDGTRLSIL.

This clonotype was seen ten or more times. The chain is built from TRBV20-1 and TRBJ2-1, with TRBD2 matching 7 bases. The germline V gene encodes CDR1 DFQATT and CDR2 SNEGSKA (reference sequence). The CDR3 runs to 16 residues. The trim removed 5 bases at V and 0 bases at J, leaving 10 bases unmatched. This CDR3 reads CSAQALGGSSYNEQFF. The CDR3 DNA sequence: TGCAGTGCTCAAGCCCTGGGGGGGAGCTCCTACAATGAGCAGTTCTTC.

Comments on this clonotype: A much larger clone is a single base away; this may be a read error. The chain employs TRBV28 and TRBJ2-2; 8 nucleotides line up with TRBD2. The CDR3 runs 14 residues. From germline, CDR1 is MDHEN and CDR2 SYDVKM. CDR3 amino acids: CASSLWLAGGELSF. CDR3 nucleotide sequence: TGTGCCAGCAGTTTGTGGCTAGCGGGCGGGGAGCTGTCTTTT.

A few counts support this clonotype. This is likely an artifact of a read error, given a far larger clone one base away. The V and J genes are TRBV7-9 and TRBJ2-1, with 7 positions matching TRBD2. Germline V gene lookup returns CDR1 SEHNR and CDR2 FQNEAQ (reference sequence). CDR3 length: 17 amino acids. J was trimmed by 6 bases and V by 2 bases; bases with no gene match: 13. The CDR3 nucleotides read TGTGCCAGCAGCTTAACGGCGGGCGGGAGATTGAGCAATGAGCAGTTCTTC. It encodes CASSLTAGGRLSNEQFF.

There are many counts of this clonotype. V and J are TRBV19 and TRBJ2-3; 7 bases map to TRBD1. This CDR3 is 13 amino acids long. The germline V gene has CDR1 LNHDA and CDR2 SQIVND (reference sequence). CDR3 in amino acids: CAGSTGDTDTQYF. As DNA, the CDR3 is TGTGCTGGTTCCACAGGGGACACAGATACGCAGTATTTT.

A note on this clonotype: An end of the junction does not agree with germline; a read error may underlie this. The V call is TRBV10-3, the J call TRBJ2-7, with D uncertain. The CDR3 is 14 amino acids. The germline gives CDR1 ENHRY, CDR2 SYGVKD. This CDR3 is CAISGGRFSDEQYF. CDR3 DNA sequence: TGTGCCATCAGTGGAGGACGGTTCTCCGACGAGCAGTACTTC.

This clonotype appeared many times. The chain combines TRBV12-3 or TRBV12-4 with TRBJ2-5, with TRBD1 matching over 7 bases. The CDR3 runs to 14 residues. With V trimmed by 6 bases and J by 5 bases, 9 bases remained unmatched. CDR3 amino acids: CASRPGQRGETQYF. Written as DNA, the CDR3 is TGTGCCAGCAGGCCGGGACAGCGAGGGGAGACCCAGTACTTC.

This clonotype was counted ten times or more. The chain is built from TRBV28 and TRBJ2-4; TRBD2 matches at 9 bases. Germline lookup yields CDR1 MDHEN and CDR2 SYDVKM. Germline trimming cut 6 bases from V and 7 bases from J; bases unmatched to any gene: 10. CDR3 length: 15 amino acids. The CDR3 DNA reads as TGTGCCAGCAGAACTAGCGGGTTAAGCTGGAACATTCAGTACTTC. It yields the protein CASRTSGLSWNIQYF. The full variable domain, its missing parts supplied by reference TRBV28 and TRBJ2-4, is DVKVTQSSRYLVKRTGEKVFLECVQDMDHENMFWYRQDPGLGLRLIYFSYDVKMKEKGDIPEGYSVSREKKERFSLILESASTNQTSMYLCASRTSGLSWNIQYFGAGTRLSVL.

This clonotype was seen repeatedly, ten times or more. V is TRBV20-1 and J is TRBJ2-1; 12 nucleotides agree with TRBD1. The germline gives CDR1 DFQATT, CDR2 SNEGSKA (reference sequence). The CDR3 extends over 15 amino acids. V was pared by 2 bases and J by 9 bases, with 8 bases of the junction left unmatched. The CDR3 spells CSARLMGQGAFEQFF. CDR3 bases: TGCAGTGCTAGACTTATGGGACAGGGGGCCTTTGAGCAGTTCTTC.

This clonotype has at least ten counts. The rearrangement uses TRBV2 and TRBJ1-6; no reliable D call. This CDR3 has 14 residues. V was trimmed by 4 bases and J by 7 bases, leaving 11 bases between them. Germline assignment: CDR1 SNHLY and CDR2 FYNNEI. CDR3 DNA: TGTGCCAGCAGTGCGGCGGGAGAGAATTCACCCCTCCACTTT. Its protein is CASSAAGENSPLHF.